Listed here is a single T cell receptor beta chain. The clone's antigen remains unknown. Base qualities were left out, and no much larger clone turns up one base away. The immunoSEQ Assay, which uses bias-controlled multiplex PCR amplification of genomic DNA, was used to profile TCRbeta CDR3 regions. The original methods were these. To quantify the absolute abundance of each unique TCRbeta CDR3 region, the sequences were collapsed and filtered. Two models were used to test differential abundance: a binomial model (Fisher-equivalent) and a beta-binomial model that adds time-dependent variance fitted from healthy donors. Clones with fewer than 5 combined templates were removed, and differential abundance was called for clones with a Benjamini-Hochberg FDR below 0.01. Using the form v = (b*log(k)+a)^2, the beta-binomial variance was modeled as a function of the total template count across the two samples. TCRdb mirrors the immuneACCESS table, restricted to in-frame sequences. Some clones are absent from its copies; in checked studies, under half trace to an unresolved V gene, and the reason for the others is unknown. The V and J calls and clone size are taken from that table; D and trimming were inferred from the DNA. This sample gives about 94,000 clones in total; approximately 85% of them show up just once. The top ten hold approximately 5% of the sample.

This entry comes from a study of identifying expanded T cells in peripheral blood (dated by TCRdb to about 2019). Regarding the complete study: Four technical replicates, made by sequencing separate aliquots from the same pool of genomic DNA, were compared pairwise.

Broad study findings and their caveats: Across all healthy donors, variance in clone template counts between approximately 2-week samples was found to increase significantly with total template count. Approximately 1.2 differentially abundant clones were flagged by the binomial model between technical replicates, whereas about 16 and 19 were flagged over roughly two weeks and four weeks, respectively. Across all healthy-donor time intervals, the beta-binomial model significantly lowered both the number of clones called differentially abundant and the false-positive rate. The authors expected biological variance in healthy repertoires might increase further over much longer intervals such as months to years.

During the collection period, no immune events, such as infections, were documented for the healthy donors. Time-dependent variance in a beta-binomial model of T-cell clone differential abundance was calibrated using healthy-donor blood repertoires as a training cohort. The training cohort was composed of about 10 healthy donors, 3 female and 7 male. On average the donors were approximately 40 years old, and their ages spanned roughly 29 to 70 years. Whole blood was collected from each healthy donor at three time points spaced approximately 2 weeks apart and obtained from a commercial supplier. Genomic DNA was extracted from unsorted whole blood for immunosequencing. Cut back by 3 bases and 10 bases, the V and J ends lie 7 bases apart. Inclusive of the bounding cysteine and phenylalanine, the CDR3 is 12 residues long. CDR3 DNA is the only sequence kept; it has 36 bases, read in frame from the first base. Reading the germline V gene (reference sequence) gives CDR1 SEHNR and CDR2 FQNEAQ.

Sequences were obtained from blood. This chain joins TRBV7-9 to TRBJ1-6, with a tentative D gene TRBD1 over 5 matching bases. This TCR was recovered from a person aged 18 to 75 in good health. The CDR3 is CASSFGGSPLHF. The nucleotide sequence is TGTGCCAGCAGCTTCGGGGGATCACCCCTCCACTTT.